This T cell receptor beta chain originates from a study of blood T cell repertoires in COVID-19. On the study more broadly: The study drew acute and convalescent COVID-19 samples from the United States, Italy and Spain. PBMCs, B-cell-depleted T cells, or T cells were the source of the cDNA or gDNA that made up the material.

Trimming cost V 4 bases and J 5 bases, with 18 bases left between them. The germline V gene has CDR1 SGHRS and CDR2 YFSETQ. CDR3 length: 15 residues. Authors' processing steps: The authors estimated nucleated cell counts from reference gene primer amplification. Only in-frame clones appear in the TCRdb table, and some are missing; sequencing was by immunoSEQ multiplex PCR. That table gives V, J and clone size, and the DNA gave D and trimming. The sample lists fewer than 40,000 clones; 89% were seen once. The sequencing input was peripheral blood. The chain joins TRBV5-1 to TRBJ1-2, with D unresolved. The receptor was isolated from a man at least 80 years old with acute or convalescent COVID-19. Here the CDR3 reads CASSPDSDDWYGYTF. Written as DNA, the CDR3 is TGCGCCAGCAGCCCGGACTCGGACGACTGGTATGGCTACACCTTC.